These 7 T cell receptor beta chains came from one sample sequenced in a study of cytomegalovirus exposure and HLA in healthy donors. Assay used: immunoSEQ multiplex PCR; TCRdb lists only in-frame clones, some missing. Here the sample spans 100,000 to 150,000 clones, around 86% being singletons. The sample comprised PBMCs. These receptors all stem from a woman under 30 in good health and CMV-seronegative.

The chain combines TRBV19 with TRBJ2-1; 12 bases are shared with TRBD2. Germline V CDR1 and CDR2: LNHDA, SQIVND (reference sequence). The V segment lost 7 bases and the J segment 7 bases; nucleotides outside the gene matches: 17. This CDR3 is 18 amino acids long. CDR3 sequence reads: CASTRGRLAGVSENEQFF. Here the CDR3 DNA reads TGTGCCAGTACCCGGGGCCGACTAGCGGGAGTATCGGAGAATGAGCAGTTCTTC.

The chain is built from TRBV2 and TRBJ2-5; 10 bases agree with TRBD2. Trimming removed 4 bases from V and 2 bases from J; junction bases left unmatched: 10. Germline V CDR1 and CDR2: SNHLY, FYNNEI. The CDR3 sequence is 17 residues long. This chain's CDR3 is CASSAGLAGAPQETQYF. Written as DNA, the CDR3 is TGTGCCAGCAGTGCCGGCCTAGCGGGAGCCCCACAAGAGACCCAGTACTTC. Full variable domain (outside the CDR3, taken from reference TRBV2 and TRBJ2-5): EPEVTQTPSHQVTQMGQEVILRCVPISNHLYFYWYRQILGQKVEFLVSFYNNEISEKSEIFDDQFSVERPDGSNFTLKIRSTKLEDSAMYFCASSAGLAGAPQETQYFGPGTRLLVL.

This chain connects TRBV1 to TRBJ2-7; TRBD2 was called by the table and not checked on the DNA. TRBV1 is a recognized pseudogene. CDR3 size: 15 residues. The CDR3 spells CTSSQPSGRSYEQYF. CDR3 in DNA: TGCACCAGCAGCCAACCTAGCGGGAGGTCCTACGAGCAGTACTTC.

This clone has just a few counts. The V call is TRBV6-1, the J call TRBJ2-7; D possibly corresponds to TRBD1 (8 bases). Per germline, CDR1 MNHNS and CDR2 SASEGT. The CDR3 spans 14 residues. V gave up 4 bases and J gave up 4 bases, with 14 bases separating them. CDR3 nucleotides: TGTGCCAGCAGTGTCACAGGGGGGGATTACGAGCAGTACTTC. Protein: CASSVTGGDYEQYF.

J is TRBJ2-4 and V is TRBV4-2; 8 bases are a match to TRBD2. Germline CDR1 is LGHNA and CDR2 is YNFKEQ. This CDR3 is built from 16 residues. With 0 bases clipped from V and 8 bases from J, the junction kept 9 bases outside the gene matches. The CDR3 DNA is TGTGCCAGCAGCCAAGAGATCGGGCGGGAGGAATACATTCAGTACTTC. Its translation is CASSQEIGREEYIQYF.

A few counts support this clone. In nucleotides, the CDR3 is TGTGCCAGTAGTTCGCCGGGACACCACTACGAGCAGTACTTC. Its translation: CASSSPGHHYEQYF. This sequence joins TRBV19 and TRBJ2-7, with D perhaps matching TRBD1 (6 bases). The CDR3 runs 14 residues. Looked up from germline, CDR1 is LNHDA and CDR2 is SQIVND (reference sequence). Trimming shortened V by 5 bases and J by 3 bases, and 14 bases separated the two germline ends.

The gene calls are TRBV28 and TRBJ2-2, with 9 bases lining up with TRBD1. Germline values: CDR1 MDHEN, CDR2 SYDVKM. V gave up 4 bases and J gave up 1 base; unmatched junction bases: 4. The CDR3 has 16 residues. The CDR3 DNA follows: TGTGCCAGCAGTTCACCGGGACAGGGGAACACCGGGGAGCTGTTTTTT. This sequence encodes CASSSPGQGNTGELFF.